The 32 T cell receptor beta chains below all came from one sample that was sequenced in a study of T cell responses to AZD1222 COVID-19 vaccine. Using immunoSEQ multiplex PCR, the repertoire was profiled, and TCRdb retains in-frame clones only, with some absent. The data contain about 140,000 clones, approximately 91% of them singletons. The input for sequencing was peripheral blood, taken on day 0 of AZD1222 vaccination. The receptor set was obtained from an adult in good health.

The chain carries TRBV12-5 and TRBJ1-2, with D perhaps TRBD1 (5 bases). V gave up 9 bases and J gave up 2 bases, with 16 bases separating them. The CDR3 runs 14 residues. Per the germline V gene, CDR1 is LGHNT and CDR2 is FRNRAP. In DNA, the CDR3 is TGTGCTAGCGGGACGGGACGGGTAAACTATGGCTACACCTTC. It specifies CASGTGRVNYGYTF. The variable domain in full, with the rest retrieved from reference TRBV12-5 and TRBJ1-2, is DARVTQTPRHKVTEMGQEVTMRCQPILGHNTVFWYRQTMMQGLELLAYFRNRAPLDDSGMPKDRFSAEMPDATLATLKIQPSEPRDSAVYFCASGTGRVNYGYTFGSGTRLTVV.

The chain is built from TRBV5-1 and TRBJ2-7; tentative D call: TRBD1 (6 bases). The V and J ends lost 3 bases and 4 bases respectively, with 8 bases between them. Germline values: CDR1 SGHRS, CDR2 YFSETQ. This CDR3 is 12 amino acids long. This chain's CDR3 is CASSSQGYEQYF. As DNA, the CDR3 is TGCGCCAGCAGCTCCCAGGGGTACGAGCAGTACTTC.

This chain uses TRBV20-1 with TRBJ2-7; 8 bases align to TRBD2. J gave up 2 bases and V 3 bases, and 6 bases lay outside the gene matches. The CDR3 extends over 14 amino acids. CDR1 and CDR2 (germline): DFQATT, SNEGSKA (reference sequence). CDR3 bases: TGCAGTGCTAGTAAACTAGCGGAGCCCTACGAGCAGTACTTC. Residues: CSASKLAEPYEQYF.

The chain is built from TRBV14 and TRBJ2-1, with 13 bases identical to TRBD2. The germline CDR1 and CDR2 sequences are SGHDN and FVKESK. The junction had 11 bases not matched to a gene; V was cut back by 2 bases and J by 4 bases. The CDR3 loop spans 19 amino acids. CDR3 bases: TGTGCCAGCAGCCAATGGAAGGGGACTAGCGGGGTTTTTTACAATGAGCAGTTCTTC. As protein: CASSQWKGTSGVFYNEQFF.

The J gene is TRBJ1-2, the V gene TRBV6-5; a possible D gene is TRBD1 (6 bases). There are 15 residues in the CDR3. V gave up 5 bases and J gave up 1 base, with 14 bases separating them. Germline V gene data show CDR1 as MNHEY and CDR2 as SVGAGI. This chain's CDR3 is CASSRGHRLNYGYTF. In DNA, the CDR3 is TGTGCCAGCAGTAGGGGACACCGCCTTAACTATGGCTACACCTTC.

This clone was observed a handful of times. The chain combines TRBV6-5 with TRBJ2-6; D uncertain. The germline V gene encodes CDR1 MNHEY and CDR2 SVGAGI. The germline V and J ends were trimmed by 7 bases and 1 base, with 11 bases remaining between them. This CDR3 contains 15 residues. CDR3 residues: CASIPNGSGANVLTF. For the CDR3, the DNA is TGTGCCAGCATCCCGAATGGGTCTGGGGCCAACGTCCTGACTTTC.

This sequence joins TRBV11-1 and TRBJ2-5; 11 bases map to TRBD1. Germline V gene lookup returns CDR1 SGHAT and CDR2 FQDESV (reference sequence). V lost 4 bases, J lost 4 bases, and 8 bases stayed unmatched. The CDR3 extends over 16 amino acids. CDR3 residues: CASSSGQGALVETQYF. CDR3 DNA: TGTGCCAGCAGCTCCGGACAGGGGGCCCTAGTAGAGACCCAGTACTTC. The whole variable domain, remainder taken from reference TRBV11-1 and TRBJ2-5, is EAEVAQSPRYKITEKSQAVAFWCDPISGHATLYWYRQILGQGPELLVQFQDESVVDDSQLPKDRFSAERLKGVDSTLKIQPAELGDSAMYLCASSSGQGALVETQYFGPGTRLLVL.

The V gene is TRBV5-1, the J gene TRBJ1-2, with 7 bases lining up with TRBD1. This CDR3 has 13 amino acids. Unmatched junction bases numbered 4, after V lost 4 bases and J lost 4 bases. Germline V gene data show CDR1 as SGHRS and CDR2 as YFSETQ. For the CDR3, the DNA is TGCGCCAGCAGCGTGACAGGGACCTATGGCTACACCTTC. Translated: CASSVTGTYGYTF.

This chain uses TRBV5-1 with TRBJ1-1, with D maybe TRBD1 (5 bases). CDR1 and CDR2 (germline): SGHRS, YFSETQ. Deletions cut 7 bases from V and 8 bases from J, with 12 bases between. The CDR3 contains 11 residues. This CDR3 is CASPGGGEAFF. In DNA form, the CDR3 reads TGCGCCAGCCCCGGTGGGGGGGAAGCTTTCTTT.

The J gene is TRBJ1-1, the V gene TRBV29-1; maybe TRBD1 (6 bases). Deletions cut 3 bases from V and 5 bases from J, with 13 bases between. The germline CDR1 and CDR2 sequences are SQVTM and ANQGSEA. The CDR3 spans 13 residues. This chain's CDR3 is CSVDIAGETEAFF. The CDR3 DNA is TGCAGCGTTGATATTGCAGGGGAGACTGAAGCTTTCTTT.

The J gene is TRBJ2-5, the V gene TRBV20-1; the match to TRBD2 covers 8 bases. Germline CDR1 reads DFQATT; CDR2 reads SNEGSKA (reference sequence). The CDR3 spans 15 residues. The V segment lost 3 bases and the J segment 4 bases; nucleotides outside the gene matches: 10. The CDR3, as DNA: TGCAGTGCTAGTCGGGGAGGGAGCGGGGGAGAGACCCAGTACTTC. Translated, it gives CSASRGGSGGETQYF.

V gene TRBV5-6 combines with J gene TRBJ1-1, with D tentatively TRBD1 (6 bases). Germline values: CDR1 SGHDT, CDR2 YYEEEE. Trimming cost V 2 bases and J 8 bases, with 10 bases left between them. This CDR3 contains 12 residues. The chain's CDR3 is CASSFIQGEAFF. CDR3 bases: TGTGCCAGCAGCTTTATACAGGGCGAAGCTTTCTTT.

V is TRBV5-4 and J is TRBJ2-7; D is ambiguous. The CDR3 is 14 amino acids. Germline CDR1 and CDR2: SGHNT and YYREEE (reference sequence). The V gene lost 4 bases and the J gene lost 3 bases, with 14 bases spanning the gap. This CDR3 is CASSQHRANYEQYF. The CDR3 DNA reads TGTGCCAGCAGCCAGCACCGGGCCAACTACGAGCAGTACTTC.

This clone was observed once. CDR3 DNA sequence: TGCGCCAGCAGCAAAACGGGACTCCTAAGTGAAGCTTTCTTT. Translated, it gives CASSKTGLLSEAFF. The V call is TRBV5-1, the J call TRBJ1-1; weak D call: TRBD1 (5 bases). From germline, CDR1 is SGHRS and CDR2 YFSETQ. V was clipped by 4 bases and J by 7 bases, with 17 bases between them. CDR3 length: 14 amino acids.

The chain uses TRBV4-2 and TRBJ2-7, with unresolved D. Trimming took 1 base from V and 1 from J, leaving 11 bases between them. The CDR3 sequence is 15 residues long. Germline assignment: CDR1 LGHNA and CDR2 YNFKEQ. Written as DNA, the CDR3 is TGTGCCAGCAGCCAAGTTTACCCACTTTCCTACGAGCAGTACTTC. Translating it yields CASSQVYPLSYEQYF.

This chain connects TRBV2 to TRBJ1-2; tentative D call: TRBD1 (5 bases). CDR1 and CDR2 (germline): SNHLY, FYNNEI. The CDR3 contains 18 residues. Trimming removed 6 bases at V and 4 bases at J, with 27 bases between. CDR3 DNA sequence: TGTGCCAGCAGAGGACTAAAGGAAGCCATGAGGGGTTTCTATGGCTACACCTTC. Residues: CASRGLKEAMRGFYGYTF.

The J gene is TRBJ1-5, the V gene TRBV19, with a weak D call TRBD1 (5 bases). This CDR3 is built from 15 residues. CDR1 LNHDA and CDR2 SQIVND come from the germline V gene (reference sequence). Trimming cost V 3 bases and J 0 bases, with 9 bases left between them. CDR3 DNA: TGTGCCAGTAGTATGGGGGTAGATAGCAATCAGCCCCAGCATTTT. Translated, it gives CASSMGVDSNQPQHF.

This rearrangement joins TRBV19 to TRBJ1-6; perhaps TRBD1 as D (6 bases). Trimming removed 3 bases from V and 7 bases from J, with 10 bases in between. The CDR3 contains 14 residues. Looked up from germline, CDR1 is LNHDA and CDR2 is SQIVND (reference sequence). The chain's CDR3 is CASSMSQGNSPLHF. The CDR3 bases are TGTGCCAGTAGTATGAGTCAGGGGAATTCACCCCTCCACTTT.

CDR3 in amino acids: CSALYQTPGQNTGELFF. The CDR3 bases are TGCAGCGCCTTATACCAAACCCCGGGACAAAACACCGGGGAGCTGTTTTTT. The chain has TRBV29-1 and TRBJ2-2, with D possibly TRBD1 on 6 matching bases. V lost 7 bases and J lost 2, with 23 bases in between. CDR1 is SQVTM, CDR2 ANQGSEA, per germline. The CDR3 is 17 amino acids.

The rearrangement uses TRBV6-5 and TRBJ1-2, with 8 bases lining up with TRBD1. Unmatched junction bases numbered 3, after V lost 5 bases and J lost 7 bases. The germline V gene has CDR1 MNHEY and CDR2 SVGAGI. This CDR3 has 12 amino acids. The CDR3 is CASSQTGAGYTF. The CDR3 coding sequence is TGTGCCAGCAGTCAGACAGGGGCTGGCTACACCTTC.

This clone was observed once. The V call is TRBV5-8, the J call TRBJ2-6; TRBD1 matches at 10 bases. This CDR3 contains 18 residues. CDR1 SGHTS and CDR2 YDEGEE come from the germline V gene. Trimming removed 1 base from V and 2 bases from J; junction bases left unmatched: 6. The CDR3 nucleotides read TGTGCCAGCAGCTTGCAGTGGACAGGGGGGGCTGGGGCCAACGTCCTGACTTTC. Its translation: CASSLQWTGGAGANVLTF.

This chain connects TRBV5-4 to TRBJ2-2; D is ambiguous. The CDR3 consists of 13 residues. CDR1 and CDR2 (germline): SGHNT, YYREEE (reference sequence). V gave up 1 base and J gave up 6 bases, with 7 bases separating them. The CDR3 bases are TGTGCCAGCAGCTTGTTAGAAGCCGGGGAGCTGTTTTTT. This codes for CASSLLEAGELFF.

The V call is TRBV15, the J call TRBJ2-1; TRBD2 matches at 14 bases. This CDR3 has 19 amino acids. The germline V gene encodes CDR1 LNHNV and CDR2 YYDKDF (reference sequence). J lost 0 bases, V lost 5 bases, and 9 bases had no gene match. CDR3: CATSYKRTSGGLSYNEQFF. In nucleotides, the CDR3 is TGTGCCACCAGCTATAAGAGGACTAGCGGGGGGCTCTCCTACAATGAGCAGTTCTTC.

The chain links TRBV12-3 or TRBV12-4 to TRBJ1-4; D ambiguous. V dropped 5 bases and J dropped 2 bases, with 3 bases sitting between them. The CDR3 runs to 12 residues. CDR3 residues: CASSPTNEKLFF. Here the CDR3 DNA reads TGTGCCAGCAGTCCGACTAATGAAAAACTGTTTTTT.

The chain has TRBV27 and TRBJ2-1; D perhaps matches TRBD2 (5 bases). V lost 3 bases, J lost 7 bases, and 10 bases lay in between. This CDR3 region has 13 residues. Germline CDR1 is MNHEY and CDR2 is SMNVEV (reference sequence). Here the CDR3 reads CASSLSLVNEQFF. The CDR3 nucleotides read TGTGCCAGCAGTTTGTCACTAGTTAATGAGCAGTTCTTC.

V gene TRBV12-3 or TRBV12-4 combines with J gene TRBJ2-7; TRBD1 might be the D (6 bases). The CDR3 is made up of 11 amino acids. The V and J ends lost 6 bases and 10 bases respectively, with 13 bases between them. The CDR3 DNA follows: TGTGCCAGCAGCTGGACAGATCGTCAGTACTTC. Translating it yields CASSWTDRQYF.

A note on this clone: Other DNA sequences in the sample encode the same CDR3. This rearrangement joins TRBV27 to TRBJ1-5, with a tentative D call TRBD1 (5 bases). CDR3 size: 13 residues. The V gene lost 4 bases and the J gene lost 1 base, with 5 bases spanning the gap. Germline CDR1 MNHEY, CDR2 SMNVEV (reference sequence). The CDR3 DNA sequence: TGTGCCAGCAGTTGGGACAGCAATCAGCCCCAGCATTTT. Protein product: CASSWDSNQPQHF.

The genes are TRBV2 and TRBJ2-1; the match to TRBD1 covers 9 bases. The CDR3 loop spans 14 amino acids. Germline V lookup: CDR1 SNHLY, CDR2 FYNNEI. Trimming cost V 9 bases and J 7 bases; bases outside gene matches: 10. The CDR3 nucleotides read TGTGCCAGAGGGCCGGGACAGGGTGATAATGAGCAGTTCTTC. Translation gives CARGPGQGDNEQFF.

The chain uses TRBV20-1 and TRBJ2-1; D is ambiguous. The CDR3 has 8 residues. Germline V gives CDR1 DFQATT, CDR2 SNEGSKA (reference sequence). Trimming removed 7 bases from V and 7 bases from J, with 2 bases in between. CDR3 coding DNA: TGCAGTGTGAATGAGCAGTTCTTC. This gives the protein CSVNEQFF.

The chain combines TRBV6-1 with TRBJ2-1; maybe TRBD1 (6 bases). Germline V CDR1 and CDR2: MNHNS, SASEGT. The V end was cut by 0 bases, the J end by 9 bases, with 21 bases between. The length of the CDR3 is 17 residues. CDR3 residues: CASSEARQEFAIREQFF. CDR3 in DNA: TGTGCCAGCAGTGAAGCTCGACAGGAGTTTGCGATACGTGAGCAGTTCTTC.

This clone was seen just once. The chain recombines TRBV10-1 with TRBJ1-5; tentatively, D is TRBD1 (5 bases). V shed 3 bases and J shed 6 bases, with 15 bases lying between them. CDR1 WNHNN and CDR2 SYGVQD come from the germline V gene (reference sequence). The CDR3 totals 15 residues. The CDR3 DNA is TGCGCCAGCAGTGAATCCTCCGCGGGGCGTCAGCCCCAGCATTTT. It specifies CASSESSAGRQPQHF.

CDR3 nucleotides: TGTGCCACAGGGGAGGGCTATGGCTACACCTTC. It yields the protein CATGEGYGYTF. The chain recombines TRBV30 with TRBJ1-2; 7 bases fit TRBD1. The CDR3 length is 11 residues. From germline, CDR1 is GTSNPN and CDR2 SVGIG (reference sequence). V trimming: 8 bases; J trimming: 4 bases; junction bases outside the gene matches: 4.